This passage covers 18 T cell receptor beta chains from one sample sequenced in a study of cytomegalovirus exposure and HLA in healthy donors. 60 Vbeta and 13 Jbeta primers were used in PCR. Sequenced by immunoSEQ multiplex PCR; TCRdb stores in-frame clones only, minus some. This sample contains 50,000 to 60,000 clones. Sequenced: PBMCs. These receptors were taken from a male donor in good health and CMV-seronegative.

The rearrangement joins TRBV5-4 to TRBJ1-6; unclear D gene. This CDR3 comprises 13 residues. Per germline, CDR1 SGHNT and CDR2 YYREEE (reference sequence). V lost 2 bases and J 5 bases, leaving 5 bases between the germline ends. The CDR3 reads CASSFRNNSPLHF. The DNA for the CDR3 is TGTGCCAGCAGCTTCAGGAATAATTCACCCCTCCACTTT.

V is TRBV29-1 and J is TRBJ2-1; possibly TRBD2 for D (5 bases). With 8 bases removed from V and 2 bases from J, the gap between germline ends came to 10 bases. CDR3 length: 12 amino acids. Per the germline V gene, CDR1 is SQVTM and CDR2 is ANQGSEA. CDR3 sequence reads: CSLRATYNEQFF. The CDR3 DNA follows: TGCAGCTTGCGGGCAACCTACAATGAGCAGTTCTTC.

The rearrangement joins TRBV28 to TRBJ2-7; D not certain. The germline V gene has CDR1 MDHEN and CDR2 SYDVKM. With 2 bases removed from V and 2 bases from J, the gap between germline ends came to 10 bases. CDR3 length: 14 amino acids. The CDR3 sequence: CASSLTAGPYEQYF. For the CDR3, the DNA is TGTGCCAGCAGTTTAACAGCAGGTCCCTACGAGCAGTACTTC. Supplemented by reference TRBV28 and TRBJ2-7, the full variable domain reads DVKVTQSSRYLVKRTGEKVFLECVQDMDHENMFWYRQDPGLGLRLIYFSYDVKMKEKGDIPEGYSVSREKKERFSLILESASTNQTSMYLCASSLTAGPYEQYFGPGTRLTVT.

As DNA, the CDR3 is TGCGCCAGCAAACCCGCAGGTGGGGGAGGCACTGAAGCTTTCTTT. Translating it yields CASKPAGGGGTEAFF. The chain combines TRBV5-1 with TRBJ1-1; D might be TRBD1 (5 bases). The CDR3 loop spans 15 amino acids. V was clipped by 6 bases and J by 4 bases, with 19 bases between them. Germline CDR1 reads SGHRS; CDR2 reads YFSETQ.

The CDR3: CASSNLLGAAYEQYF. Written as DNA, the CDR3 is TGTGCCAGCAGTAACCTCTTGGGGGCGGCGTACGAGCAGTACTTC. The chain employs TRBV6-1 and TRBJ2-7; tentative D call: TRBD1 (6 bases). The V end lost 5 bases, the J end lost 4 bases, and 18 bases lay between the germline ends. Germline CDR1 MNHNS, CDR2 SASEGT. The CDR3 runs to 15 residues.

The chain joins TRBV18 to TRBJ1-4, with a weak D call TRBD1 (6 bases). CDR1 and CDR2 (germline): KGHSH, LQKENI. This CDR3 has 14 residues. Deletions cut 3 bases from V and 6 bases from J, with 11 bases between. CDR3 residues: CASSPTGGDEKLFF. In DNA, the CDR3 is TGTGCCAGCTCACCGACAGGTGGGGATGAAAAACTGTTTTTT.

CDR3 amino acids: CASSSRTGSQYF. In nucleotides, the CDR3 is TGTGCCAGCAGCTCGCGGACAGGGTCTCAGTATTTT. V gene TRBV5-8 combines with J gene TRBJ2-3; the match to TRBD1 covers 8 bases. Looked up from germline, CDR1 is SGHTS and CDR2 is YDEGEE. The CDR3 sequence is 12 residues long. Trimming at V came to 3 bases and at J to 12 bases, leaving 6 bases not matched to a gene.

The chain recombines TRBV7-2 with TRBJ1-2, with 9 bases lining up with TRBD1. Trimming at V came to 5 bases and at J to 7 bases, leaving 5 bases not matched to a gene. CDR1 is SGHTA and CDR2 is FQGNSA in the germline V gene. The CDR3 is 13 residues long. The CDR3 loop reads CASSRDRDLGYTF. CDR3 in DNA: TGTGCCAGCAGCCGGGACAGGGATCTTGGCTACACCTTC.

V and J are TRBV6-5 and TRBJ1-1; TRBD1 matches 7 bases. Germline V gene lookup returns CDR1 MNHEY and CDR2 SVGAGI. This CDR3 is built from 15 residues. V shed 6 bases, J shed 0 bases, and the junction held 7 bases outside the gene matches. CDR3 nucleotides: TGTGCCAGCAGCTTTGACAGGGCCATGAACACTGAAGCTTTCTTT. It codes for CASSFDRAMNTEAFF.

V is TRBV7-2 and J is TRBJ2-3; D perhaps matches TRBD1 (5 bases). CDR1 is SGHTA and CDR2 is FQGNSA in the germline V gene. The V end lost 5 bases, the J end lost 1 base, and 13 bases lay between the germline ends. This CDR3 is 15 amino acids long. This CDR3 reads CASSPDSLGTDTQYF. The DNA of the CDR3 is TGTGCCAGCAGCCCCGACAGCCTGGGCACAGATACGCAGTATTTT.

The CDR3 spells CASSLMQQETQYF. CDR3 bases: TGTGCCAGCAGCTTAATGCAGCAAGAGACCCAGTACTTC. The chain is built from TRBV7-9 and TRBJ2-5; D ambiguous. Trimming left V 2 bases short and J 2 bases short, with 6 bases between. The germline gives CDR1 SEHNR, CDR2 FQNEAQ (reference sequence). This CDR3 has 13 amino acids.

The V gene is TRBV28, the J gene TRBJ2-6; tentative D call: TRBD1 (5 bases). The V end was cut by 2 bases, the J end by 0 bases, with 32 bases between. The CDR3 runs 24 residues. Germline CDR1 is MDHEN and CDR2 is SYDVKM. DNA for the CDR3: TGTGCCAGCAGTTTACCCGGATTGAGCCTCGACCCGGTCACAGGAGTCTCTGGGGCCAACGTCCTGACTTTC. Translating it yields CASSLPGLSLDPVTGVSGANVLTF.

Concerning this clone: The junction differs from germline at one of its ends, possibly a read error. The chain employs TRBV5-5 and TRBJ2-3, with D possibly matching TRBD1 (6 bases). Germline CDR1 is SGHKS and CDR2 is YYEKEE (reference sequence). This CDR3 is 14 amino acids long. CDR3 protein: CASSSGQPTDKQYF. CDR3 DNA sequence: TGTGCCAGCAGCTCGGGACAACCCACAGATAAGCAGTATTTT.

The chain links TRBV30 to TRBJ1-2; 8 nucleotides align to TRBD1. The trim removed 0 bases at V and 5 bases at J, leaving 8 bases unmatched. From germline, CDR1 is GTSNPN and CDR2 SVGIG (reference sequence). The CDR3 length is 15 residues. The CDR3 sequence: CAWSVQGEVKYGYTF. In DNA form, the CDR3 reads TGTGCCTGGAGTGTACAGGGGGAGGTGAAGTATGGCTACACCTTC.

This rearrangement joins TRBV18 to TRBJ1-6, with a weak D call TRBD1 (5 bases). The V end was cut by 3 bases, the J end by 7 bases, with 13 bases between. Germline CDR1 reads KGHSH; CDR2 reads LQKENI. CDR3 length: 15 residues. CDR3 bases: TGTGCCAGCTCACCCCCGGGGGGAATGAATTCACCCCTCCACTTT. The encoded protein is CASSPPGGMNSPLHF.

The CDR3 sequence is CASRNRGEQYF. The CDR3 coding sequence is TGTGCCAGCAGAAATAGGGGCGAGCAGTACTTC. The chain is built from TRBV6-6 and TRBJ2-5; tentatively, D is TRBD1 (5 bases). The J call may be mistaken, given a closer DNA end match to TRBJ2-7. The CDR3 consists of 11 residues. Germline CDR1 MNHNY, CDR2 SVGAGI (reference sequence).

Remarks on this clone: The sample has other DNA sequences that encode this CDR3 too. The chain carries TRBV28 and TRBJ1-1, with 7 bases matching TRBD1. Per the germline V gene, CDR1 is MDHEN and CDR2 is SYDVKM. V trimming: 5 bases; J trimming: 5 bases; junction bases outside the gene matches: 5. The CDR3 totals 13 residues. The CDR3 reads CASSPLTGTEAFF. CDR3 DNA sequence: TGTGCCAGCAGTCCCTTGACAGGGACTGAAGCTTTCTTT.

This CDR3 is CASSSRQGNDEQYF. In DNA form, the CDR3 reads TGTGCCAGCAGCTCTAGACAGGGCAACGACGAGCAGTACTTC. The chain recombines TRBV7-2 with TRBJ2-7, with 7 nucleotides matching TRBD1. With 4 bases clipped from V and 5 bases from J, the junction kept 8 bases outside the gene matches. Germline CDR1 reads SGHTA; CDR2 reads FQGNSA. CDR3 length: 14 amino acids.